Each of the 15 T cell receptor beta chains below was sequenced from the same sample in a study of blood T cell repertoires in COVID-19. Produced via immunoSEQ multiplex PCR; TCRdb's table is partial and in-frame only. Here the sample spans approximately 77,000 clones, about four fifths being singletons. The sample comprised peripheral blood. The receptors stem from a woman in her sixties with acute or convalescent COVID-19.

In this sample, this clone turned up a few times. Different DNA sequences within this sample yield the same CDR3. The chain recombines TRBV15 with TRBJ1-2; D is unresolved. The germline CDR1 and CDR2 sequences are LNHNV and YYDKDF (reference sequence). V gave up 1 base and J gave up 3 bases, with 6 bases separating them. The CDR3 spans 13 residues. The CDR3 DNA follows: TGTGCCACCAGCAGAGGCCGAGACTATGGCTACACCTTC. Its translation is CATSRGRDYGYTF.

This clone was seen a handful of times. The V call is TRBV10-3, the J call TRBJ2-3; D uncertain. Germline V gene data show CDR1 as ENHRY and CDR2 as SYGVKD. Trimming stripped 3 bases from V and 2 bases from J, with 9 bases between. This CDR3 spans 14 amino acids. Here the CDR3 reads CAISEEAATDTQYF. The CDR3 bases are TGTGCCATCAGTGAAGAGGCGGCCACAGATACGCAGTATTTT.

V and J are TRBV2 and TRBJ2-3, with TRBD1 matching over 11 bases. The CDR3 is 15 residues long. Per the germline V gene, CDR1 is SNHLY and CDR2 is FYNNEI. Unmatched junction bases numbered 4, after V lost 5 bases and J lost 3 bases. CDR3 residues: CASSFRDRGTDTQYF. The CDR3 DNA reads as TGTGCCAGCAGTTTCCGGGACAGGGGGACAGATACGCAGTATTTT.

The CDR3 DNA reads as TGCGCCAGCAGCTCTACAGTCTCTGGGGCCAACGTCCTGACTTTC. Encoded protein: CASSSTVSGANVLTF. The chain carries TRBV5-1 and TRBJ2-6; D is undetermined. This CDR3 comprises 15 residues. CDR1 and CDR2 from the germline V gene are SGHRS and YFSETQ. Trimming cost V 3 bases and J 0 bases, with 7 bases left between them. The full variable domain, in which reference TRBV5-1 and TRBJ2-6 provide the parts outside the CDR3, is KAGVTQTPRYLIKTRGQQVTLSCSPISGHRSVSWYQQTPGQGLQFLFEYFSETQRNKGNFPGRFSGRQFSNSRSEMNVSTLELGDSALYLCASSSTVSGANVLTFGAGSRLTVL.

This chain links TRBV6-6 with TRBJ2-3; 9 nucleotides match TRBD2. Trimming removed 3 bases from V and 5 bases from J; junction bases left unmatched: 9. Per germline, CDR1 MNHNY and CDR2 SVGAGI (reference sequence). The CDR3 has 16 amino acids. DNA of the CDR3: TGTGCCAGCAGTTATTCACATAGCGGGGGTAGAGATACGCAGTATTTT. Protein sequence: CASSYSHSGGRDTQYF.

As concerns this clone: The sample has other DNA sequences that encode this CDR3 too. The V and J genes are TRBV18 and TRBJ1-1; 8 bases align to TRBD1. This CDR3 comprises 14 residues. J was trimmed by 3 bases and V by 6 bases; bases with no gene match: 6. The germline V gene encodes CDR1 KGHSH and CDR2 LQKENI. CDR3 loop: CASSPTGGYTEAFF. For the CDR3, the DNA is TGTGCCAGCTCCCCAACAGGGGGATACACTGAAGCTTTCTTT.

In this sample, this clone turned up once. The gene calls are TRBV9 and TRBJ1-1; TRBD1 matches at 8 bases. The germline CDR1 and CDR2 sequences are SGDLS and YYNGEE. The CDR3 covers 16 residues. V shed 1 base and J 0 bases; nucleotides not matched to a gene: 5. The CDR3 here is CASSVTGQGLNTEAFF. DNA for the CDR3: TGTGCCAGCAGCGTAACCGGACAGGGCTTGAACACTGAAGCTTTCTTT.

The chain couples TRBV9 to TRBJ1-1; TRBD1 might be the D (6 bases). CDR3 size: 13 residues. V gave up 2 bases and J gave up 4 bases, with 9 bases separating them. Germline V gene lookup returns CDR1 SGDLS and CDR2 YYNGEE. The CDR3 spells CASSVGAITEAFF. As DNA, the CDR3 is TGTGCCAGCAGCGTGGGGGCGATCACTGAAGCTTTCTTT.

The rearrangement joins TRBV9 to TRBJ2-3; TRBD2 agrees at 8 bases. Per germline, CDR1 SGDLS and CDR2 YYNGEE. There are 16 residues in the CDR3. The trim removed 3 bases at V and 6 bases at J, leaving 12 bases unmatched. The CDR3 region has the DNA TGTGCCAGCAGCGATGTCTTCGGGGGGGCTCCCGATACGCAGTATTTT. This encodes CASSDVFGGAPDTQYF.

This chain uses TRBV7-9 with TRBJ2-7; tentative D call: TRBD2 (6 bases). The CDR3 contains 13 residues. Looked up from germline, CDR1 is SEHNR and CDR2 is FQNEAQ (reference sequence). The ends were cut back, 5 bases at V and 6 bases at J, with 14 bases in the middle. CDR3 region: CASSPPGRGEQYV. CDR3 coding DNA: TGTGCCAGCAGCCCCCCTGGGCGGGGCGAGCAGTACGTC.

V and J are TRBV5-1 and TRBJ2-3, with D perhaps TRBD2 (5 bases). V lost 3 bases, J lost 4 bases, and 15 bases lay in between. Germline V CDR1 and CDR2: SGHRS, YFSETQ. The CDR3 runs to 15 residues. CDR3 sequence reads: CASSSKRETADTQYF. The CDR3 region has the DNA TGCGCCAGCAGCTCTAAGAGGGAGACTGCAGATACGCAGTATTTT.

This chain links TRBV5-6 with TRBJ2-2; 7 bases are a match to TRBD1. The CDR3 is made up of 16 amino acids. The trim removed 4 bases at V and 6 bases at J, leaving 12 bases unmatched. Germline V gives CDR1 SGHDT, CDR2 YYEEEE. This CDR3 is CASSHLRQGLAGELFF. The CDR3 DNA reads TGTGCCAGCAGCCACCTCAGACAGGGTCTGGCCGGGGAGCTGTTTTTT.

This clone was seen a few times. The V and J genes are TRBV5-1 and TRBJ1-1; D is unclear. The CDR3 runs to 13 residues. The V gene lost 0 bases and the J gene lost 1 base, with 4 bases spanning the gap. The germline V gene encodes CDR1 SGHRS and CDR2 YFSETQ. In DNA, the CDR3 is TGCGCCAGCAGCTTGGACAAGAACACTGAAGCTTTCTTT. This translates into CASSLDKNTEAFF.

V usage is TRBV3-1 (or the pseudogene TRBV3-2) and J usage is TRBJ1-2, with TRBD1 matching over 7 bases. V shed 1 base, J shed 0 bases, and the junction held 8 bases outside the gene matches. Looked up from germline, CDR1 is LGHDT and CDR2 is YNNKEL (reference sequence). The CDR3 spans 17 residues. This CDR3 is CASSQGGTVPPNYGYTF. In nucleotides, the CDR3 is TGTGCCAGCAGCCAAGGGGGGACAGTTCCGCCTAACTATGGCTACACCTTC.

As concerns this clone: Other DNA sequences in this sample translate to the same CDR3. This chain uses TRBV5-4 with TRBJ2-3; 11 bases line up with TRBD1. There are 15 residues in the CDR3. Trimming took 4 bases from V and 3 from J; bases not matched to a gene: 4. From germline, CDR1 is SGHNT and CDR2 YYREEE (reference sequence). The CDR3 loop is CASSLDRGLTDTQYF. CDR3 nucleotide sequence: TGTGCCAGCAGCCTGGACAGGGGGCTTACAGATACGCAGTATTTT.